This TCR beta chain was profiled in a study of shared clonotypes between healthy human individuals. Original processing notes: For the immunoSEQ data, sequences were junction-only without quality scores, so filtering differed. Here immunoSEQ multiplex PCR was the method, and the copy in TCRdb shows in-frame clones only, minus some. V, J and clone size reflect that table, while D and trimming were determined from the DNA. The sample lists 1,100,000 or so clones; around three quarters were seen once. Donation came from healthy HIV-negative adults that had no recent acute infections or vaccinations. The CDR3 loop spans 15 amino acids. V lost 3 bases to trimming and J lost 6 bases; unmatched junction nucleotides: 6. The germline gives CDR1 SNHLY, CDR2 FYNNEI.

Sample: memory CD4+ T cells from PBMCs. The sample's subset: CD45RA-negative fraction. V gene TRBV2 combines with J gene TRBJ2-4, with 9 nucleotides matching TRBD1. The TCR comes from a man between 18 and 35 years old in good health. Some clones in this sample may be carry-over from other donors' samples. In DNA form, the CDR3 reads TGTGCCAGCAGTGAGGGACAGGGCGTAAGAAACATTCAGTACTTC. Its translation: CASSEGQGVRNIQYF.